Listed below are T cell receptor beta chains from one sample, sequenced in a study of breast tumors, draining lymph nodes, adjacent tissues. MiXCR, applied by TCRdb to the multiplex PCR reads, yields one record per CDR3 protein. The table records 140,000 or so distinct CDR3 sequences, roughly 33% of them present only once. Sequencing was carried out using axillary lymph node tissue. The receptors originated from a female donor with breast cancer. Some clones in this sample may be carry-over from other donors' samples. Both conserved end residues are part of each CDR3. Fields, in order: J gene, clone size, V gene, D gene, CDR3 protein, CDR3 DNA. D genes are given only for firm matches. Some rows mark clone size as missing; the rest say once, few, many or name a class of expanded clone.

TRBJ1-1 | many | TRBV7-8 | NA | CASSLSGNTEAFF | TGTGCCAGCAGCTTATCGGGGAACACTGAAGCTTTCTTT
TRBJ1-2 | many | TRBV7-3 | TRBD1 | CASSPGDSYGYTF | TGTGCCAGCAGCCCGGGGGACAGCTATGGCTACACCTTC
TRBJ2-2 | many | TRBV6-1 | NA | CASSEYLQGPNTGELFF | TGTGCCAGCAGTGAGTACTTGCAGGGCCCGAACACCGGGGAGCTGTTTTTT
TRBJ2-7 | many | TRBV5-1 | TRBD2 | CASSIGGTSGGYSYEQYF | TGCGCCAGCAGCATTGGCGGGACTAGCGGGGGGTACTCCTACGAGCAGTACTTC
TRBJ1-3 | NA | TRBV11-2 | NA | CASSLDGGPSSGNPIYF | TGTGCCAGCAGCTTAGATGGGGGCCCTAGCTCTGGAAACCCTATATATTTT
TRBJ2-5 | many | TRBV3-1 | NA | CASTYTGSPKGETQYF | TGTGCCAGCACTTATACCGGGTCCCCAAAGGGAGAGACCCAGTACTTC
TRBJ2-1 | many | TRBV9 | NA | CASSFRPGAGNEQFF | TGTGCCAGCAGCTTCCGACCCGGGGCGGGCAATGAGCAGTTCTTC
TRBJ2-6 | NA | TRBV7-3 | NA | CASSLFAGANVLTF | TGTGCCAGCAGCTTATTCGCAGGGGCCAACGTCCTGACTTTC
TRBJ1-4 | NA | TRBV7-2 | TRBD1 | CASSPAAGGTNEKLFF | TGTGCCAGCAGCCCAGCGGCAGGGGGAACTAATGAAAAACTGTTTTTT
TRBJ1-2 | NA | TRBV29-1 | TRBD1 | CSLSTGAHGYTF | TGCAGTCTATCGACAGGGGCTCATGGCTACACCTTC
TRBJ1-2 | many | TRBV5-1 | NA | CASSSPGANYGYTF | TGCGCCAGCAGCTCGCCGGGCGCTAACTATGGCTACACCTTC
TRBJ1-2 | many | TRBV25-1 | NA | CASSDVGDGYGYTF | TGTGCCAGCAGTGATGTTGGGGACGGCTATGGCTACACCTTC
TRBJ1-6 | NA | TRBV7-9 | NA | CASSPLGTFYSPLHF | TGTGCCAGCAGCCCCCTTGGGACATTTTATTCACCCCTCCACTTT
TRBJ2-5 | many | TRBV11-3 | TRBD2 | CASSASGGKETQYF | TGTGCCAGCTCCGCTAGCGGGGGAAAAGAGACCCAGTACTTC
TRBJ1-5 | many | TRBV18 | NA | CASSPGGLYSNQPQHF | TGTGCCAGCTCACCGGGCGGTCTCTATAGCAATCAGCCCCAGCATTTT
TRBJ2-3 | many | TRBV20-1 | NA | CSAVTGRDGDTQYF | TGCAGTGCGGTGACGGGGAGAGACGGGGATACGCAGTATTTT
TRBJ2-7 | many | TRBV3-1 | NA | CASSPTEDTGRPTTYEQYF | TGTGCCAGCAGCCCTACAGAGGACACAGGCCGCCCAACCACCTACGAGCAGTACTTC
TRBJ1-5 | NA | TRBV6-1 | NA | CTSSQYLSAASNQPQHF | TGTACCAGCAGTCAATACCTTTCGGCAGCCAGCAATCAGCCCCAGCATTTT
TRBJ2-2 | many | TRBV2 | TRBD1 | CASSSQGTNTGELFF | TGTGCCAGCAGTTCACAGGGGACGAACACCGGGGAGCTGTTTTTT
TRBJ2-3 | many | TRBV7-2 | NA | CASSLGSGDADTQYF | TGTGCCAGCAGCTTAGGATCAGGGGACGCAGATACGCAGTATTTT
TRBJ2-3 | NA | TRBV9 | NA | CASSPSGDTQYF | TGTGCCAGCAGCCCCTCTGGAGATACGCAGTATTTT
TRBJ2-3 | many | TRBV7-2 | NA | CASSCRGRRGCTDTQYF | TGTGCCAGCAGCTGCCGTGGGAGGCGGGGATGCACAGATACGCAGTATTTT
TRBJ2-3 | few | TRBV19 | NA | CASSTGSHTGTQYF | TGTGCCAGTAGTACCGGGAGCCACACAGGTACGCAGTATTTT
TRBJ2-7 | many | TRBV5-6 | TRBD1 | CASSWDSYEQYF | TGTGCCAGCAGCTGGGACAGCTACGAGCAGTACTTC
TRBJ1-2 | many | TRBV7-9 | NA | CASSLGGGNYGYTF | TGTGCCAGCAGCTTAGGAGGGGGAAACTATGGCTACACCTTC
TRBJ1-2 | NA | TRBV12-3/TRBV12-4 | TRBD1 | CASSSQRDSPYGYTF | TGTGCCAGCAGTTCCCAACGGGACAGCCCTTATGGCTACACCTTC
TRBJ1-2 | once | TRBV10-3 | TRBD1 | CAISADRGIYGYTF | TGTGCCATCAGTGCGGACAGGGGAATTTACGGCTACACCTTC
TRBJ2-7 | many | TRBV19 | TRBD2 | CASNARRGAEQYF | TGTGCCAGTAACGCTCGGCGGGGGGCCGAGCAGTACTTC
TRBJ2-3 | NA | TRBV28 | TRBD1 | CASSPRTGGGSQDTQYF | TGTGCCAGCAGTCCCCGGACAGGTGGGGGCTCACAAGATACGCAGTATTTT
TRBJ1-3 | many | TRBV5-6 | NA | CASSSYTSSGNTIYF | TGTGCCAGCAGCTCCTATACGAGTTCTGGAAACACCATATATTTT